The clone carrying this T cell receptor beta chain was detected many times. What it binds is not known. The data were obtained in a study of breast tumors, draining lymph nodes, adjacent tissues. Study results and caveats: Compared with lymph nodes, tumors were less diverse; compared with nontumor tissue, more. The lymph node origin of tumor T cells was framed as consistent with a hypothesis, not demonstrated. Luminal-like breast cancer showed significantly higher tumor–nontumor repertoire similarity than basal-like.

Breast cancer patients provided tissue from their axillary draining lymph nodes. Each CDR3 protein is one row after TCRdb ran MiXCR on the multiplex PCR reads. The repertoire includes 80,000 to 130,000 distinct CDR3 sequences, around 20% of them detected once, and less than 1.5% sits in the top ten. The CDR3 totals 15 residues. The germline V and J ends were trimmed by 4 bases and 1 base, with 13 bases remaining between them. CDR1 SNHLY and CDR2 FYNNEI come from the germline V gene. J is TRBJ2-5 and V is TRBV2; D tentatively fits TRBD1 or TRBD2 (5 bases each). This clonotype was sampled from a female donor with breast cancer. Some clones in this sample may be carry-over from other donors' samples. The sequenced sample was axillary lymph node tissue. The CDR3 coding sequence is TGTGCCAGCAGTGGGGGACGAGTCTTCCAAGAGACCCAGTACTTC. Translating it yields CASSGGRVFQETQYF.